Listed below are T cell receptor beta chains from one sample, sequenced in a study of OX40 agonist ivuxolimab in advanced cancers. Clones were sequenced by immunoSEQ multiplex PCR, and TCRdb holds only the in-frame ones, with some missing. The sample carries approximately 50,000 clones, roughly 90% recorded once. Sequencing was performed on CD4+ or CD8+ T cells sorted from blood, taken in a trial of the OX40 agonist ivuxolimab. Every receptor here comes from an adult with an advanced solid tumor such as melanoma, head and neck, liver or kidney cancer. Both conserved end residues are part of each CDR3. D genes are given only for firm matches. Clone size appears in some rows only: once, few, many, or a class for an expanded clone.

>TRBJ1-6|.|.|TRBV11-3
CASSLGHGRNSPLHF
TGTGCCAGCAGCTTAGGTCATGGCAGGAATTCACCCCTCCACTTT
>TRBJ1-2|.|.|TRBV27
CASSFSGYGYTF
TGTGCCAGCAGTTTTTCAGGCTATGGCTACACCTTC
>TRBJ2-1|TRBD2|.|TRBV2
CASTSGRYNEQFF
TGTGCCAGTACTAGCGGGAGGTACAATGAGCAGTTCTTC
>TRBJ2-1|TRBD1|few|TRBV7-8
CASRVGTGDNEQFF
TGTGCCAGCAGGGTAGGGACAGGGGACAATGAGCAGTTCTTC
>TRBJ2-1|TRBD2|.|TRBV6-5
CASRGGSSYNEQFF
TGTGCCAGCAGGGGAGGGAGCTCCTACAATGAGCAGTTCTTC
>TRBJ2-3|TRBD1|.|TRBV5-5
CASSNPGQGFADTQYF
TGTGCCAGCAGTAACCCGGGACAGGGGTTCGCAGATACGCAGTATTTT
>TRBJ1-3|.|.|TRBV30
CAWRGKGLAGNTIYF
TGTGCCTGGAGGGGGAAGGGGTTGGCTGGAAACACCATATATTTT
>TRBJ1-5|.|.|TRBV6-7
CASSYSKGKWSNQPQHF
TGTGCCAGCAGTTACTCGAAGGGGAAGTGGAGCAATCAGCCCCAGCATTTT
>TRBJ2-1|TRBD2|.|TRBV7-3
CASSEGRAGGPKEQFF
TGTGCCAGCAGCGAGGGCAGGGCGGGAGGGCCAAAGGAGCAGTTCTTC
>TRBJ2-7|.|few|TRBV4-1
CASSLEGEQYF
TGCGCCAGCAGCCTAGAGGGGGAGCAGTACTTC
>TRBJ1-5|.|.|TRBV9
CASSVGVGNQPQHF
TGTGCCAGCAGCGTAGGAGTGGGCAATCAGCCCCAGCATTTT
>TRBJ2-7|.|.|TRBV19
CASSSSGDSGYEQYF
TGTGCCAGTTCCTCCTCAGGGGATTCAGGATACGAGCAGTACTTC
>TRBJ2-1|.|.|TRBV15
CVTSRDSAVGYEQFF
TGTGTCACCAGCAGAGATAGTGCCGTAGGCTATGAGCAGTTCTTC
>TRBJ2-1|TRBD2|.|TRBV7-3
CASSTQGLVSNEQFF
TGTGCCAGCAGCACGCAGGGACTAGTCTCGAATGAGCAGTTCTTC
>TRBJ2-7|TRBD1|.|TRBV19
CASSIDLTAYRGRAYEQYF
TGTGCCAGTAGTATAGATCTCACGGCTTACAGGGGACGGGCCTACGAGCAGTACTTC
>TRBJ2-1|.|.|TRBV11-1
CASSLRSDSYNEQFF
TGTGCCAGCAGCTTACGGAGCGACTCCTACAATGAGCAGTTCTTC
>TRBJ2-7|.|.|TRBV19
CASSQSSYEQYF
TGTGCCAGTAGCCAGTCTTCTTACGAGCAGTACTTC
>TRBJ1-1|TRBD1|.|TRBV6-5
CASSGRQGFDTEAFF
TGTGCCAGCAGTGGCAGACAGGGATTCGACACTGAAGCTTTCTTT
>TRBJ1-1|.|.|TRBV18
CASSPPVQDEAFF
TGTGCCAGCTCACCACCGGTACAGGATGAAGCTTTCTTT
>TRBJ2-2|.|.|TRBV7-3
CASSPISGTGELFF
TGTGCCAGCAGCCCCATCTCCGGCACCGGGGAGCTGTTTTTT
>TRBJ2-3|TRBD1|.|TRBV7-7
CASSPNRQGATDTQYF
TGTGCTAGCAGCCCCAATAGACAGGGGGCCACAGATACGCAGTATTTT
>TRBJ2-2|.|.|TRBV18
CASSPNVPQDDDGELFF
TGTGCCAGCTCACCGAACGTCCCCCAAGACGATGACGGGGAGCTGTTTTTT
>TRBJ2-7|.|.|TRBV30
CAWTYRVGEQYF
TGTGCCTGGACGTATAGGGTTGGCGAGCAGTACTTC
>TRBJ1-4|TRBD1|.|TRBV6-1
CASRQGWNEKLFF
TGTGCCAGCCGACAGGGATGGAATGAAAAACTGTTTTTT
>TRBJ2-1|TRBD2|.|TRBV5-1
CASSNSGRPYNEQFF
TGCGCCAGCAGCAATAGCGGGAGGCCCTACAATGAGCAGTTCTTC
>TRBJ1-4|.|.|TRBV9
CASSVTGKTNEKLFF
TGTGCCAGCAGCGTCACAGGGAAAACTAATGAAAAACTGTTTTTT
>TRBJ1-2|TRBD1|.|TRBV2
CASSSGQSNYGYTF
TGTGCCAGCAGCTCGGGACAGTCTAACTATGGCTACACCTTC
>TRBJ1-5|TRBD1|.|TRBV18
CASSPGQGADQPQHF
TGTGCCAGCTCACCAGGACAGGGGGCGGATCAGCCCCAGCATTTT
>TRBJ2-7|.|.|TRBV11-3
CASSPEGWEQYF
TGTGCCAGCAGCCCAGAAGGATGGGAGCAGTACTTC
>TRBJ2-5|TRBD1|.|TRBV18
CASSPGTEETQYF
TGTGCCAGCTCACCGGGGACAGAAGAGACCCAGTACTTC
>TRBJ2-1|.|.|TRBV28
CASSVPRGNEQFF
TGTGCCAGCAGTGTACCGAGGGGCAATGAGCAGTTCTTC
>TRBJ2-3|.|once|TRBV29-1
CSVEARSFGTQYF
TGCAGCGTTGAAGCCCGGTCCTTTGGCACGCAGTATTTT
>TRBJ1-5|.|.|TRBV29-1
CSVGVQADNQPQHF
TGCAGCGTTGGAGTTCAGGCGGACAATCAGCCACAGCATTTT
>TRBJ2-7|.|.|TRBV12-5
CASGLPPNGTYEQYF
TGTGCTAGTGGTTTGCCCCCGAACGGAACCTACGAGCAGTACTTC
>TRBJ1-2|TRBD1|.|TRBV28
CASRPGTGRDGYTF
TGTGCCAGCAGACCAGGGACAGGCCGTGATGGCTACACCTTC
>TRBJ2-1|TRBD2|.|TRBV7-2
CASSFGLAGGYNEQFF
TGTGCCAGCAGCTTCGGACTAGCGGGCGGCTACAATGAGCAGTTCTTC
>TRBJ2-2|TRBD2|few|TRBV5-1
CASSSGTRNTGELFF
TGCGCCAGCAGCTCCGGGACTAGGAACACCGGGGAGCTGTTTTTT
>TRBJ1-1|.|.|TRBV28
CASSSWAEAFF
TGTGCCAGCAGTTCTTGGGCTGAAGCTTTCTTT
>TRBJ2-3|.|.|TRBV27
CASRRAGTDTQYF
TGTGCCAGCAGGAGGGCCGGGACAGATACGCAGTATTTT
>TRBJ2-2|.|once|TRBV5-1
CASWPNTGELFF
TGCGCCAGTTGGCCCAACACCGGGGAGCTGTTTTTT
>TRBJ1-5|.|.|TRBV19
CASDDRNQPQHF
TGTGCCAGTGATGACAGAAATCAGCCCCAGCATTTT
>TRBJ1-3|TRBD1|.|TRBV11-2
CASSPAGGTGGNTIYF
TGTGCCAGCAGCCCTGCAGGGGGGACTGGTGGAAACACCATATATTTT
>TRBJ2-1|.|.|TRBV5-1
CASSLGQPGNEQFF
TGCGCCAGCAGCCTAGGACAGCCAGGCAATGAGCAGTTCTTC
>TRBJ1-4|.|.|TRBV2
CASSVQNEKLFF
TGTGCCAGCAGTGTCCAAAATGAAAAACTGTTTTTT
>TRBJ2-1|.|.|TRBV15
CATSREARTNEQFF
TGTGCCACCAGCAGAGAAGCGAGAACCAATGAGCAGTTCTTC
>TRBJ2-3|TRBD2|.|TRBV5-1
CASSLAPSGSTDTQYF
TGCGCCAGCAGCTTGGCTCCTAGCGGAAGCACAGATACGCAGTATTTT